Listed below are T cell receptor beta chains from one sample, sequenced in a study of early T cells in non-severe SARS-CoV-2 infection. From the 5' RACE reads, TCRdb called clonotypes with MiXCR, one entry per CDR3 protein. Among tens of thousands of distinct CDR3 sequences listed, 9.5% to 13% were seen once. The specimen comprised whole blood, sampled at baseline. These receptors all stem from an adult who was a healthcare worker with PCR-confirmed SARS-CoV-2 infection or an uninfected control (not recorded which). CDR3s include the opening cysteine and the closing phenylalanine or tryptophan. The order of the fields is V gene, J gene, clone size, D gene, CDR3 protein, CDR3 DNA. The D gene is left open where the match is weak. The listing skips clone size in some rows; elsewhere it reads once, few, many or a size class.

V gene: TRBV13
J gene: TRBJ1-6
clone size: NA
D gene: NA
CDR3 protein: CASSSTGAGSPLHF
CDR3 DNA: TGTGCCAGCAGCTCCACGGGGGCTGGTTCACCCCTCCACTTT

V gene: TRBV9
J gene: TRBJ2-2
clone size: NA
D gene: TRBD1
CDR3 protein: CATTGTGNTGELFF
CDR3 DNA: TGTGCCACCACCGGGACAGGGAACACCGGGGAGCTGTTTTTT

V gene: TRBV5-1
J gene: TRBJ2-7
clone size: few
D gene: NA
CDR3 protein: CASTAGYEQYF
CDR3 DNA: TGCGCCAGCACGGCAGGGTACGAGCAGTACTTC

V gene: TRBV12-3/TRBV12-4
J gene: TRBJ1-1
clone size: NA
D gene: TRBD1
CDR3 protein: CASKQGRYTEAFF
CDR3 DNA: TGTGCCAGCAAACAGGGGCGGTACACTGAAGCTTTCTTT

V gene: TRBV7-9
J gene: TRBJ2-1
clone size: few
D gene: TRBD2
CDR3 protein: CASSPLLAGGPGEQFF
CDR3 DNA: TGTGCCAGCAGCCCCCTCCTAGCGGGGGGGCCCGGTGAGCAGTTCTTC

V gene: TRBV27
J gene: TRBJ2-7
clone size: few
D gene: NA
CDR3 protein: CASSFREGASYEQYF
CDR3 DNA: TGTGCCAGCAGTTTTAGGGAGGGGGCATCTTACGAGCAGTACTTC

V gene: TRBV5-1
J gene: TRBJ2-3
clone size: NA
D gene: NA
CDR3 protein: CASGIAGTSTDTQYF
CDR3 DNA: TGCGCCAGCGGGATCGCGGGCACTAGCACAGATACGCAGTATTTT

V gene: TRBV2
J gene: TRBJ2-2
clone size: many
D gene: NA
CDR3 protein: CASTGFGELFF
CDR3 DNA: TGTGCCAGCACTGGCTTCGGGGAGCTGTTTTTT

V gene: TRBV12-3/TRBV12-4
J gene: TRBJ1-2
clone size: NA
D gene: NA
CDR3 protein: CASSPPEPYGYTF
CDR3 DNA: TGTGCCAGCAGTCCCCCAGAGCCCTATGGCTACACCTTC

V gene: TRBV7-8
J gene: TRBJ2-3
clone size: NA
D gene: TRBD2
CDR3 protein: CASSLVAGVGTDTQYF
CDR3 DNA: TGTGCCAGCAGCTTAGTTGCGGGGGTTGGCACAGATACGCAGTATTTT

V gene: TRBV27
J gene: TRBJ1-6
clone size: NA
D gene: NA
CDR3 protein: CASSLRLPTMNSPLHF
CDR3 DNA: TGTGCCAGCAGTTTGCGTTTACCGACTATGAATTCACCCCTCCACTTT

V gene: TRBV6-5
J gene: TRBJ1-5
clone size: many
D gene: NA
CDR3 protein: CASSYSNRGGQPQHF
CDR3 DNA: TGTGCCAGCAGTTACTCGAATCGGGGTGGCCAGCCCCAGCATTTT

V gene: TRBV5-1
J gene: TRBJ2-7
clone size: few
D gene: TRBD1
CDR3 protein: CASSPPHTGGADEQYF
CDR3 DNA: TGCGCCAGCAGCCCTCCCCATACAGGGGGCGCGGACGAGCAGTACTTC

V gene: TRBV2
J gene: TRBJ1-6
clone size: few
D gene: NA
CDR3 protein: CASSDVNSPLHF
CDR3 DNA: TGTGCCAGCAGCGATGTCAATTCACCCCTCCACTTT

V gene: TRBV19
J gene: TRBJ1-5
clone size: NA
D gene: NA
CDR3 protein: CASSIERQPQHF
CDR3 DNA: TGTGCCAGTAGTATAGAGCGGCAGCCCCAGCATTTT

V gene: TRBV7-9
J gene: TRBJ1-1
clone size: NA
D gene: NA
CDR3 protein: CASSRNRPRDTEAFF
CDR3 DNA: TGTGCCAGCAGCCGCAATCGCCCACGGGACACTGAAGCTTTCTTT

V gene: TRBV6-2/TRBV6-3
J gene: TRBJ1-1
clone size: few
D gene: NA
CDR3 protein: CASYVRGRGGTEAFF
CDR3 DNA: TGTGCCAGCTACGTCCGAGGGCGCGGGGGGACTGAAGCTTTCTTT

V gene: TRBV6-2/TRBV6-3
J gene: TRBJ1-1
clone size: few
D gene: NA
CDR3 protein: CASSDWTYMNTEAFF
CDR3 DNA: TGTGCCAGCAGTGACTGGACTTATATGAACACTGAAGCTTTCTTT

V gene: TRBV7-2
J gene: TRBJ2-4
clone size: many
D gene: NA
CDR3 protein: CASSLGPAAKNIQYF
CDR3 DNA: TGTGCCAGCAGCTTAGGTCCGGCAGCCAAAAACATTCAGTACTTC

V gene: TRBV7-9
J gene: TRBJ1-1
clone size: many
D gene: TRBD1
CDR3 protein: CASSLSGRQGMNTEAFF
CDR3 DNA: TGTGCCAGCAGCCTAAGCGGCCGACAGGGCATGAACACTGAAGCTTTCTTT

V gene: TRBV6-5
J gene: TRBJ1-1
clone size: few
D gene: NA
CDR3 protein: CASTHLMSGAEAFF
CDR3 DNA: TGTGCCAGCACCCACCTGATGTCGGGGGCTGAAGCTTTCTTT

V gene: TRBV10-3
J gene: TRBJ1-5
clone size: few
D gene: NA
CDR3 protein: CAISDVGQPQHF
CDR3 DNA: TGTGCCATCAGTGATGTAGGTCAGCCCCAGCATTTT

V gene: TRBV5-1
J gene: TRBJ2-3
clone size: NA
D gene: NA
CDR3 protein: CASSLGGGKQDTQYF
CDR3 DNA: TGCGCCAGCAGCTTGGGTGGGGGCAAGCAAGATACGCAGTATTTT

V gene: TRBV12-3/TRBV12-4
J gene: TRBJ1-3
clone size: many
D gene: NA
CDR3 protein: CASSLGGNTIYF
CDR3 DNA: TGTGCCAGCAGTTTGGGAGGAAACACCATATATTTT

V gene: TRBV6-1
J gene: TRBJ2-7
clone size: many
D gene: TRBD1
CDR3 protein: CASRWTGGIYEQYF
CDR3 DNA: TGTGCCAGCAGGTGGACAGGGGGGATCTACGAGCAGTACTTC

V gene: TRBV3-1
J gene: TRBJ1-1
clone size: many
D gene: NA
CDR3 protein: CASSQARGQGGAEAFF
CDR3 DNA: TGTGCCAGCAGCCAAGCCAGGGGCCAGGGAGGAGCTGAAGCTTTCTTT

V gene: TRBV7-9
J gene: TRBJ1-3
clone size: many
D gene: NA
CDR3 protein: CAGYSGNTIYF
CDR3 DNA: TGTGCCGGGTACTCTGGAAACACCATATATTTT

V gene: TRBV2
J gene: TRBJ2-1
clone size: many
D gene: TRBD2
CDR3 protein: CASSGGLAEGSEQFF
CDR3 DNA: TGTGCCAGCAGTGGGGGACTAGCGGAAGGTAGTGAGCAGTTCTTC

V gene: TRBV7-6
J gene: TRBJ2-3
clone size: few
D gene: TRBD1
CDR3 protein: CASSPRTGLYTDTQYF
CDR3 DNA: TGTGCCAGCAGCCCCCGGACAGGATTGTACACAGATACGCAGTATTTT

V gene: TRBV5-1
J gene: TRBJ2-7
clone size: few
D gene: TRBD1
CDR3 protein: CASSPQTGTYEQYF
CDR3 DNA: TGCGCCAGCAGCCCGCAGACAGGGACCTACGAGCAGTACTTC

V gene: TRBV12-3/TRBV12-4
J gene: TRBJ1-1
clone size: many
D gene: TRBD1
CDR3 protein: CASSLTGGGTEAFF
CDR3 DNA: TGTGCCAGCAGTTTGACAGGGGGTGGGACTGAAGCTTTCTTT

V gene: TRBV3-1
J gene: TRBJ2-2
clone size: NA
D gene: NA
CDR3 protein: CASSQDPSPGELFF
CDR3 DNA: TGTGCCAGCAGCCAAGATCCCAGCCCCGGGGAGCTGTTTTTT

V gene: TRBV25-1
J gene: TRBJ1-2
clone size: few
D gene: NA
CDR3 protein: CASSDEGLFLGYTF
CDR3 DNA: TGTGCCAGCAGTGACGAAGGCTTGTTTTTGGGCTACACCTTC

V gene: TRBV19
J gene: TRBJ1-2
clone size: NA
D gene: TRBD1
CDR3 protein: CASAPGTGKDGYTF
CDR3 DNA: TGTGCCAGTGCGCCCGGGACAGGGAAAGATGGCTACACCTTC

V gene: TRBV7-9
J gene: TRBJ2-4
clone size: many
D gene: NA
CDR3 protein: CASSLASQGAKNIQYF
CDR3 DNA: TGTGCCAGCAGCTTAGCTAGCCAGGGAGCCAAAAACATTCAGTACTTC

V gene: TRBV6-1
J gene: TRBJ1-5
clone size: many
D gene: NA
CDR3 protein: CASKEEGPNQPQHF
CDR3 DNA: TGTGCCAGCAAGGAAGAGGGTCCCAATCAGCCCCAGCATTTT

V gene: TRBV7-9
J gene: TRBJ2-4
clone size: many
D gene: NA
CDR3 protein: CASSTGRREAKNIQYF
CDR3 DNA: TGTGCCAGCAGCACAGGGAGGAGAGAAGCCAAAAACATTCAGTACTTC

V gene: TRBV5-1
J gene: TRBJ2-1
clone size: NA
D gene: NA
CDR3 protein: CASSLDIQNEQFF
CDR3 DNA: TGCGCCAGCAGCTTGGACATTCAGAATGAGCAGTTCTTC

V gene: TRBV12-3/TRBV12-4
J gene: TRBJ2-1
clone size: once
D gene: TRBD1
CDR3 protein: CASSAGTVLNEQFF
CDR3 DNA: TGTGCCAGCAGCGCCGGGACAGTCCTCAATGAGCAGTTCTTC

V gene: TRBV9
J gene: TRBJ2-3
clone size: many
D gene: NA
CDR3 protein: CASSVVGATDTQYF
CDR3 DNA: TGTGCCAGCAGCGTAGTTGGAGCCACAGATACGCAGTATTTT

V gene: TRBV7-2
J gene: TRBJ2-1
clone size: few
D gene: NA
CDR3 protein: CASSLEAGAPYNEQFF
CDR3 DNA: TGTGCCAGCAGCTTAGAGGCGGGGGCCCCCTACAATGAGCAGTTCTTC

V gene: TRBV29-1
J gene: TRBJ1-4
clone size: few
D gene: NA
CDR3 protein: CSVGAANEKLFF
CDR3 DNA: TGCAGCGTTGGAGCAGCTAATGAAAAACTGTTTTTT

V gene: TRBV7-3
J gene: TRBJ2-3
clone size: NA
D gene: TRBD2
CDR3 protein: CASSGLAEDTQYF
CDR3 DNA: TGTGCCAGCAGTGGACTAGCGGAAGATACGCAGTATTTT

V gene: TRBV2
J gene: TRBJ1-2
clone size: NA
D gene: TRBD1
CDR3 protein: CASSLDRGPYGYTF
CDR3 DNA: TGTGCCAGCAGTTTAGACAGGGGGCCCTATGGCTACACCTTC

V gene: TRBV9
J gene: TRBJ2-3
clone size: many
D gene: TRBD1
CDR3 protein: CASSVGQGSDTQYF
CDR3 DNA: TGTGCCAGCAGCGTAGGACAGGGTTCAGATACGCAGTATTTT

V gene: TRBV16
J gene: TRBJ2-1
clone size: NA
D gene: NA
CDR3 protein: CASSQSGGRISYNEQFF
CDR3 DNA: TGTGCCAGCAGCCAATCAGGAGGACGTATTTCCTACAATGAGCAGTTCTTC

V gene: TRBV5-1
J gene: TRBJ2-1
clone size: NA
D gene: TRBD2
CDR3 protein: CASSFSGGLSYNEQFF
CDR3 DNA: TGCGCCAGCAGCTTTAGCGGGGGCCTCTCCTACAATGAGCAGTTCTTC

V gene: TRBV6-4
J gene: TRBJ2-3
clone size: many
D gene: TRBD2
CDR3 protein: CASSFGGATDTQYF
CDR3 DNA: TGTGCCAGCAGTTTCGGGGGGGCCACAGATACGCAGTATTTT

V gene: TRBV7-9
J gene: TRBJ2-3
clone size: many
D gene: NA
CDR3 protein: CASSPGRQEGDTQYF
CDR3 DNA: TGTGCCAGCAGCCCTGGGAGACAGGAGGGAGATACGCAGTATTTT

V gene: TRBV4-3
J gene: TRBJ1-1
clone size: many
D gene: NA
CDR3 protein: CASSQDRSDYTEAFF
CDR3 DNA: TGCGCCAGCAGCCAAGATAGGTCGGACTACACTGAAGCTTTCTTT

V gene: TRBV7-9
J gene: TRBJ2-7
clone size: NA
D gene: NA
CDR3 protein: CASSPNMAHEQYF
CDR3 DNA: TGTGCCAGCAGCCCCAACATGGCCCACGAGCAGTACTTC

V gene: TRBV7-9
J gene: TRBJ2-6
clone size: NA
D gene: NA
CDR3 protein: CASSFDMAGVHSGANVLTF
CDR3 DNA: TGTGCCAGCAGCTTTGACATGGCAGGGGTCCACTCTGGGGCCAACGTCCTGACTTTC

V gene: TRBV5-4
J gene: TRBJ2-3
clone size: many
D gene: NA
CDR3 protein: CASSLGSTDTQYF
CDR3 DNA: TGTGCCAGCAGCTTGGGGAGCACAGATACGCAGTATTTT

V gene: TRBV2
J gene: TRBJ1-5
clone size: NA
D gene: NA
CDR3 protein: CASREAVSQHF
CDR3 DNA: TGTGCCAGCAGGGAGGCCGTGTCCCAGCATTTT

V gene: TRBV7-8
J gene: TRBJ1-6
clone size: NA
D gene: NA
CDR3 protein: CASSSPGNLRGSPLHF
CDR3 DNA: TGTGCCAGCAGCTCCCCCGGTAACCTTAGAGGATCACCCCTCCACTTT

V gene: TRBV7-2
J gene: TRBJ2-3
clone size: NA
D gene: NA
CDR3 protein: CASSKAGTSTDTQYF
CDR3 DNA: TGTGCCAGCAGCAAAGCCGGGACTAGCACAGATACGCAGTATTTT

V gene: TRBV18
J gene: TRBJ1-4
clone size: NA
D gene: TRBD1
CDR3 protein: CASSPAKGALVEKLFF
CDR3 DNA: TGTGCCAGCTCACCGGCGAAGGGGGCCCTCGTGGAAAAACTGTTTTTT

V gene: TRBV2
J gene: TRBJ2-7
clone size: NA
D gene: NA
CDR3 protein: CASSEARNSYEQYF
CDR3 DNA: TGTGCCAGCAGTGAAGCTAGGAACTCCTACGAGCAGTACTTC

V gene: TRBV27
J gene: TRBJ2-5
clone size: NA
D gene: NA
CDR3 protein: CASSPLGAAETQYF
CDR3 DNA: TGTGCCAGCAGCCCCTTGGGAGCAGCAGAGACCCAGTACTTC

V gene: TRBV10-3
J gene: TRBJ2-7
clone size: NA
D gene: NA
CDR3 protein: CATVETYEQYF
CDR3 DNA: TGTGCCACCGTAGAGACCTACGAGCAGTACTTC